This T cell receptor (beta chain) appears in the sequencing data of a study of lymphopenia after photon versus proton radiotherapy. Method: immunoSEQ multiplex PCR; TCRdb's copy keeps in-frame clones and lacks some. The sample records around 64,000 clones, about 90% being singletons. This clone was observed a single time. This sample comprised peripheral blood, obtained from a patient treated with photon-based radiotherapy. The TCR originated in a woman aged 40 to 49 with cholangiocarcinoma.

The CDR3 region is CASSLPRGGITSPLHF. CDR3 coding DNA: TGTGCCAGCAGTTTACCCAGGGGGGGCATAACGTCACCCCTCCACTTT. This chain joins TRBV28 and TRBJ1-6; TRBD1 aligns across 7 bases. Trimming removed 2 bases from V and 10 bases from J; junction bases left unmatched: 11. CDR1 is MDHEN, CDR2 SYDVKM, per germline. The CDR3 runs to 16 residues.